Listed below are T cell receptor beta chains from one sample, sequenced in a study of blood T cell repertoires in COVID-19. This table comes from immunoSEQ multiplex PCR, and its TCRdb copy is limited to in-frame clones, with some not included. The sample lists some 150,000 clones; more than 70% were seen once. Sequencing used peripheral blood. Every receptor here comes from a man in his sixties with active or convalescent COVID-19. CDR3s include the opening cysteine and the closing phenylalanine or tryptophan. Each record gives: V gene, D gene, J gene, clone size, CDR3 protein, CDR3 DNA. The D gene is left open where the match is weak. Size is stated for part of the rows, as once, few or many counts, or as a class when the clone is expanded.

TRBV19	TRBD1	TRBJ1-5	NA	CASSWTGLGQPQHF	TGTGCCAGTAGTTGGACAGGGCTGGGTCAGCCCCAGCATTTT
TRBV29-1	TRBD1	TRBJ1-1	few	CSVTDRGRTEAFF	TGCAGCGTTACAGACAGGGGGAGGACTGAAGCTTTCTTT
TRBV10-3	TRBD1	TRBJ2-7	NA	CAISAGTGALEQYF	TGTGCCATCAGTGCTGGGACAGGCGCCCTGGAGCAGTACTTC
TRBV6-2/TRBV6-3	NA	TRBJ2-5	few	CASSSQGPSRETQYF	TGTGCCAGCAGTTCTCAGGGGCCTTCACGAGAGACCCAGTACTTC
TRBV6-5	NA	TRBJ2-5	once	CASKAVQGGGTQYF	TGTGCCAGCAAAGCCGTCCAGGGGGGAGGGACCCAGTACTTC
TRBV5-1	NA	TRBJ1-1	NA	CASSLGAGTEAFF	TGCGCCAGCAGCTTGGGCGCAGGGACTGAAGCTTTCTTT
TRBV27	TRBD2	TRBJ2-1	NA	CASSLSILGTRGLGEQFF	TGTGCCAGCAGTTTATCGATTTTAGGGACTAGAGGGTTAGGGGAGCAGTTCTTC
TRBV7-2	NA	TRBJ1-4	NA	CASSKRKGRNSGTNEKLFF	TGTGCCAGCAGCAAAAGGAAGGGAAGGAACAGCGGTACTAATGAAAAACTGTTTTTT
TRBV6-5	TRBD1	TRBJ2-7	NA	CASSYGPTGAYEQYF	TGTGCCAGCAGTTACGGACCGACAGGGGCCTACGAGCAGTACTTC
TRBV28	TRBD2	TRBJ2-3	NA	CASTQAGGNTDTQYF	TGTGCCAGCACCCAAGCCGGGGGGAACACAGATACGCAGTATTTT
TRBV7-3	NA	TRBJ2-7	NA	CASSITGTGSYEQYF	TGTGCCAGCAGCATTACCGGGACTGGATCCTACGAGCAGTACTTC
TRBV7-9	NA	TRBJ1-2	NA	CASSLGGPYGYTF	TGTGCCAGCAGCTTGGGGGGGCCCTATGGCTACACCTTC
TRBV28	NA	TRBJ1-5	few	CASIRGNQPQHF	TGTGCCAGCATCAGGGGTAATCAGCCCCAGCATTTT
TRBV7-9	TRBD1	TRBJ1-3	NA	CASRGQLSGNTIYF	TGTGCCAGCAGGGGACAGCTCTCTGGAAACACCATATATTTT
TRBV28	NA	TRBJ1-1	NA	CASTPRPVGDTEAFF	TGTGCCAGCACCCCCCGTCCCGTTGGAGACACTGAAGCTTTCTTT
TRBV5-1	TRBD2	TRBJ2-3	NA	CASSAGGAPDTQYF	TGCGCCAGCAGCGCGGGAGGAGCCCCAGATACGCAGTATTTT
TRBV10-3	NA	TRBJ1-5	NA	CAISESAQSNQPQHF	TGTGCCATCAGTGAGTCAGCACAGAGCAATCAGCCCCAGCATTTT
TRBV11-3	TRBD1	TRBJ2-5	NA	CASSSRTGLKETQYF	TGTGCCAGCAGCTCACGGACAGGTCTTAAGGAGACCCAGTACTTC
TRBV24-1	TRBD1	TRBJ2-2	NA	CATSDHTGGQLFF	TGTGCCACCAGTGACCATACAGGGGGACAGCTGTTTTTT
TRBV30	TRBD1	TRBJ1-5	NA	CAWKGTGGSQPQHF	TGTGCCTGGAAGGGGACAGGGGGCAGTCAGCCCCAGCATTTT
TRBV2	TRBD1	TRBJ1-4	few	CASEGQPATNEKLFF	TGTGCCAGTGAGGGACAGCCAGCAACTAATGAAAAACTGTTTTTT
TRBV30	NA	TRBJ1-1	NA	CAWTGSEAFF	TGTGCCTGGACGGGGTCTGAAGCTTTCTTT
TRBV16	NA	TRBJ2-1	once	CASSQGLSSYNEQFF	TGTGCCAGCAGCCAGGGCCTGAGCTCCTACAATGAGCAGTTCTTC
TRBV5-8	TRBD2	TRBJ2-1	NA	CASSGGAGLGTPEQFF	TGTGCCAGCAGCGGGGGGGCGGGACTAGGGACCCCCGAGCAGTTCTTC
TRBV2	NA	TRBJ1-4	NA	CASGPREALNEKLFF	TGTGCCAGCGGTCCCCGAGAGGCGCTTAATGAAAAACTGTTTTTT
TRBV15	TRBD1	TRBJ1-4	NA	CATSTGQSTEKLFF	TGTGCCACCAGCACGGGACAGTCGACTGAAAAACTGTTTTTT
TRBV4-2	TRBD1	TRBJ1-2	NA	CASSQDMGQGALLGGYTF	TGTGCCAGCAGCCAAGATATGGGACAGGGGGCTCTGTTGGGCGGCTACACCTTC
TRBV27	TRBD1	TRBJ2-7	NA	CASSRRGQGYEQYF	TGTGCCAGCAGTCGCCGGGGACAGGGCTACGAGCAGTACTTC
TRBV6-6	TRBD2	TRBJ2-7	NA	CASSQPGLATEQYF	TGTGCCAGCAGTCAACCGGGACTAGCGACCGAGCAGTACTTC
TRBV5-5	TRBD1	TRBJ1-1	few	CASSLVDRETEAFF	TGTGCCAGCAGCTTGGTAGACAGGGAAACTGAAGCTTTCTTT
TRBV3-1/TRBV3-2	NA	TRBJ1-3	NA	CASSPISGNTIYF	TGTGCCAGCAGTCCTATCTCTGGAAACACCATATATTTT
TRBV9	TRBD2	TRBJ2-1	NA	CASSPGRDYPNEQFF	TGTGCCAGCAGCCCAGGACGGGACTATCCCAATGAGCAGTTCTTC
TRBV12-5	NA	TRBJ2-1	NA	CASAASAHNEQFF	TGTGCTAGTGCCGCTAGCGCCCACAATGAGCAGTTCTTC
TRBV5-5	NA	TRBJ2-3	many	CASRGQLVTDTQYF	TGTGCCAGCAGAGGACAGCTAGTCACAGATACGCAGTATTTT
TRBV4-3	NA	TRBJ2-7	NA	CASSQDRGISYEQYF	TGCGCCAGCAGCCAAGATAGGGGGATATCCTACGAGCAGTACTTC
TRBV6-4	NA	TRBJ1-5	NA	CASSAAGGQSSNQPQHF	TGTGCCAGCAGTGCGGCCGGGGGGCAGTCCAGCAATCAGCCCCAGCATTTT
TRBV5-6	NA	TRBJ2-1	once	CASSRPPSGEQFF	TGTGCCAGCAGCCGGCCCCCCTCAGGTGAGCAGTTCTTC
TRBV18	NA	TRBJ1-4	NA	CASSPGRGQEKLFF	TGTGCCAGCTCACCAGGAAGGGGACAAGAAAAACTGTTTTTT
TRBV5-1	NA	TRBJ1-3	few	CASSLFSGSGNTIYF	TGCGCCAGCAGCTTGTTTTCAGGGTCTGGAAACACCATATATTTT
TRBV4-3	NA	TRBJ1-2	NA	CASSHATGNYYGYTF	TGCGCCAGCAGCCACGCCACAGGGAACTACTATGGCTACACCTTC
TRBV6-2/TRBV6-3	NA	TRBJ1-1	NA	CASSYWTSDTEAFF	TGTGCCAGCAGTTACTGGACAAGCGACACTGAAGCTTTCTTT
TRBV28	NA	TRBJ1-3	NA	CASSLDPYSRNTIYF	TGTGCCAGCAGTTTAGATCCCTATTCCAGAAACACCATATATTTT
TRBV5-1	NA	TRBJ2-1	NA	CASSLIEGRYNEQFF	TGCGCCAGCAGCTTGATTGAGGGCCGCTACAATGAGCAGTTCTTC
TRBV11-2	NA	TRBJ1-5	NA	CASSLDSQFNQPQHF	TGTGCCAGCAGCTTAGACAGTCAGTTCAATCAGCCCCAGCATTTT
TRBV5-1	NA	TRBJ2-1	NA	CASRDNSYNEQFF	TGCGCCAGCAGGGACAACAGTTACAATGAGCAGTTCTTC
TRBV7-3	NA	TRBJ2-3	NA	CASSVSGVRTDTQYF	TGTGCCAGCAGCGTCAGCGGAGTAAGGACAGATACGCAGTATTTT
TRBV27	NA	TRBJ1-5	NA	CASSSNQAGLNQPQHF	TGTGCCAGCAGTTCTAATCAGGCCGGCCTCAATCAGCCCCAGCATTTT
TRBV30	TRBD1	TRBJ2-1	NA	CAWTGTAYNEQFF	TGTGCCTGGACTGGGACAGCTTACAATGAGCAGTTCTTC
TRBV11-2	TRBD2	TRBJ2-7	NA	CASSLAGSGCPF	TGTGCCAGCAGCTTAGCAGGTAGCGGGTGCCCTTTC
TRBV9	NA	TRBJ2-2	NA	CASSVFPSANTGELFF	TGTGCCAGCAGCGTTTTTCCTAGCGCTAACACCGGGGAGCTGTTTTTT
TRBV7-9	TRBD1	TRBJ1-1	NA	CASSTGQDTEAFF	TGTGCCAGCAGCACGGGACAGGACACTGAAGCTTTCTTT
TRBV19	NA	TRBJ2-2	NA	CASRAQWGGANTGELFF	TGTGCCAGCCGTGCCCAATGGGGCGGGGCGAACACCGGGGAGCTGTTTTTT
TRBV5-6	NA	TRBJ2-5	NA	CASSLLETQYF	TGTGCCAGCAGTCTGTTGGAGACCCAGTACTTC
TRBV7-2	NA	TRBJ1-2	NA	CASSPGSPDGYTF	TGTGCCAGCTCCCCCGGGAGCCCCGATGGCTACACCTTC
TRBV29-1	TRBD1	TRBJ2-1	NA	CSVGTGGYNEQFF	TGCAGCGTTGGGACAGGGGGCTACAATGAGCAGTTCTTC
TRBV6-5	NA	TRBJ1-2	NA	CASSYEGTASGYTF	TGTGCCAGCAGTTACGAGGGCACAGCGTCTGGCTACACCTTC
TRBV5-4	TRBD1	TRBJ2-7	NA	CASSLSRQGGSEEQYF	TGTGCCAGCAGCTTAAGTCGACAGGGTGGGTCGGAAGAGCAGTACTTC